Below are 15 T cell receptor beta chains sequenced from a single sample in a study of spatial heterogeneity in lung cancer. General study points: Tumor mutation count correlated with how many alpha and beta TCRs expanded intratumorally.

No antigens are known for them. Time point denoted: sample taken at primary tumor resection. TCRdb reprocessed the 5' RACE reads via MiXCR and lists one record per CDR3 protein. The table shows about 10,000 distinct CDR3 sequences, with approximately 10% occurring only once. Sample: lung tumor tissue, taken at surgery. These receptor sequences come from a female donor with early-stage non-small cell lung cancer.

This clonotype has at least ten counts. The CDR3, as DNA: TGTGCCAGCAGTAACGACAGGGCCAGATACAATGAGCAGTTCTTC. Translation: CASSNDRARYNEQFF. V usage is TRBV2 and J usage is TRBJ2-1; 7 nucleotides agree with TRBD1. Trimming at V came to 5 bases and at J to 4 bases, leaving 8 bases not matched to a gene. The CDR3 has 15 amino acids. The germline gives CDR1 SNHLY, CDR2 FYNNEI.

This clonotype was observed at least ten times. V usage is TRBV9 and J usage is TRBJ2-1; the D is unclear. Trimming removed 2 bases at V and 6 bases at J, with 6 bases between. Germline-derived CDR1 and CDR2 are SGDLS and YYNGEE. This CDR3 comprises 12 residues. CDR3 DNA: TGTGCCAGCAGCGTTCGTCCCAATGAGCAGTTCTTC. Its protein is CASSVRPNEQFF.

This clonotype has ten or more counts. The rearrangement uses TRBV5-1 and TRBJ1-2; the D is unclear. The CDR3 runs to 13 residues. CDR1 SGHRS and CDR2 YFSETQ come from the germline V gene. V was pared by 0 bases and J by 6 bases, with 9 bases between. DNA of the CDR3: TGCGCCAGCAGCTTGGCAGTTCCGGATGGCTACACCTTC. It translates to CASSLAVPDGYTF.

This clonotype rates as medium-sized (0.01 to 0.1%). The chain joins TRBV7-9 to TRBJ1-1; 8 bases match TRBD1. With 4 bases clipped from V and 0 bases from J, the junction kept 4 bases outside the gene matches. Looked up from germline, CDR1 is SEHNR and CDR2 is FQNEAQ (reference sequence). There are 15 residues in the CDR3. As DNA, the CDR3 is TGTGCCAGCAGCTGGCAGGGGGCAATGAACACTGAAGCTTTCTTT. It specifies CASSWQGAMNTEAFF.

This clonotype was detected a few times. The chain recombines TRBV5-8 with TRBJ1-2, with 7 bases matching TRBD1. Germline-derived CDR1 and CDR2 are SGHTS and YDEGEE. This CDR3 is 17 amino acids long. The V segment lost 1 base and the J segment 8 bases; nucleotides outside the gene matches: 17. The CDR3 coding sequence is TGTGCCAGCAGCTTGAGGAGGGGGCTCCTCCTGAGGGGAGGCTACACCTTC. Its protein is CASSLRRGLLLRGGYTF.

This clonotype occurred many times. The CDR3 coding sequence is TGCAGTGCCCGAGCCGGGGGGGTTTCCGGGGAGCTGTTTTTT. Protein: CSARAGGVSGELFF. V and J are TRBV20-1 and TRBJ2-2; 8 bases map to TRBD2. The germline gives CDR1 DFQATT, CDR2 SNEGSKA (reference sequence). J lost 6 bases, V lost 6 bases, and 9 bases had no gene match. The CDR3 extends over 14 amino acids.

At least ten counts were recorded for this clonotype. V is TRBV27 and J is TRBJ1-1; D uncertain. Germline CDR1 is MNHEY and CDR2 is SMNVEV (reference sequence). V was clipped by 3 bases and J by 1 base, with 6 bases between them. The CDR3 consists of 13 residues. The CDR3 protein is CASSLWANTEAFF. Here the CDR3 DNA reads TGTGCCAGCAGTTTGTGGGCGAACACTGAAGCTTTCTTT.

As for this clonotype: This may stem from a read error, because a much larger clone lies one nucleotide away. The chain links TRBV27 to TRBJ1-5; D is unresolved. Germline CDR1 is MNHEY and CDR2 is SMNVEV (reference sequence). The CDR3 totals 16 residues. The CDR3 loop reads CVSGRTPQTGNQPQHF. The DNA of the CDR3 is TGTGTCAGCGGCAGGACTCCTCAAACGGGCAATCAGCCCCAGCATTTT.

Judged by abundance, this clonotype is medium-sized. The V gene is TRBV3-1, the J gene TRBJ1-3; D unclear. The V gene's germline CDR1 is LGHDT and CDR2 YNNKEL (reference sequence). Trimming shortened V by 2 bases and J by 4 bases, and 3 bases separated the two germline ends. CDR3 length: 12 amino acids. CDR3 sequence (DNA): TGTGCCAGCAGCCAAAGAGGAAACACCATATATTTT. Encoded protein: CASSQRGNTIYF. The full variable domain, its missing parts supplied by reference TRBV3-1 and TRBJ1-3, is DTAVSQTPKYLVTQMGNDKSIKCEQNLGHDTMYWYKQDSKKFLKIMFSYNNKELIINETVPNRFSPKSPDKAHLNLHINSLELGDSAVYFCASSQRGNTIYFGEGSWLTVV.

The chain recombines TRBV20-1 with TRBJ2-2; 8 nucleotides align to TRBD1. The trim removed 6 bases at V and 3 bases at J, leaving 12 bases unmatched. The germline V gene encodes CDR1 DFQATT and CDR2 SNEGSKA (reference sequence). The CDR3 is 16 amino acids. The CDR3, as DNA: TGCAGTGCAGGGGACTCACAGGGGGGATACACCGGGGAGCTGTTTTTT. Its protein product is CSAGDSQGGYTGELFF.

This clonotype is classed as medium-sized. The V call is TRBV28, the J call TRBJ2-2; D might be TRBD2 (5 bases). This CDR3 spans 15 amino acids. Germline lookup yields CDR1 MDHEN and CDR2 SYDVKM. V lost 2 bases and J lost 3, with 10 bases in between. The CDR3 region is CASSLEGIYTGELFF. DNA of the CDR3: TGTGCCAGCAGTTTAGAGGGAATTTACACCGGGGAGCTGTTTTTT.

This clonotype is medium-sized (0.01 to 0.1%) by share. The chain is built from TRBV28 and TRBJ2-1; TRBD1 agrees at 8 bases. CDR1 and CDR2 from the germline V gene are MDHEN and SYDVKM. This CDR3 has 16 residues. V shed 7 bases and J 1 base; nucleotides not matched to a gene: 9. The chain's CDR3 is CASTSAGTGSYNEQFF. As DNA, the CDR3 is TGTGCCAGCACCTCCGCCGGGACAGGATCCTACAATGAGCAGTTCTTC. Combining the CDR3 with reference TRBV28 and TRBJ2-1 gives the whole variable domain DVKVTQSSRYLVKRTGEKVFLECVQDMDHENMFWYRQDPGLGLRLIYFSYDVKMKEKGDIPEGYSVSREKKERFSLILESASTNQTSMYLCASTSAGTGSYNEQFFGPGTRLTVL.

The J gene is TRBJ2-6, the V gene TRBV29-1; 9 positions agree with TRBD1. The length of the CDR3 is 15 residues. Germline CDR1 is SQVTM and CDR2 is ANQGSEA. V was pared by 6 bases and J by 1 base, with 4 bases of the junction left unmatched. CDR3 sequence (DNA): TGCAGCGTAGGACAGGGGCAATCTGGGGCCAACGTCCTGACTTTC. Translating it yields CSVGQGQSGANVLTF.

By its share, this clonotype is medium-sized. The chain uses TRBV20-1 and TRBJ2-4, with 8 bases aligning to TRBD2. The CDR3 runs to 14 residues. Germline loops: CDR1 DFQATT, CDR2 SNEGSKA (reference sequence). Germline trimming cut 6 bases from V and 3 bases from J; bases unmatched to any gene: 7. In nucleotides, the CDR3 is TGCAGTGCACCCCTCGGGGGGGTCAAAAACATTCAGTACTTC. Its protein product is CSAPLGGVKNIQYF.

There are many counts of this clonotype. V is TRBV6-1 and J is TRBJ2-1; D is perhaps TRBD2 (6 bases). Germline V gene sequence: CDR1 MNHNS, CDR2 SASEGT. V was shortened by 1 base and J by 0 bases, with 13 bases between the two germline ends. This CDR3 spans 17 amino acids. The CDR3 is CASSEGATSSSYNEQFF. The CDR3 DNA reads as TGTGCCAGCAGTGAAGGGGCCACTAGCAGCTCCTACAATGAGCAGTTCTTC.